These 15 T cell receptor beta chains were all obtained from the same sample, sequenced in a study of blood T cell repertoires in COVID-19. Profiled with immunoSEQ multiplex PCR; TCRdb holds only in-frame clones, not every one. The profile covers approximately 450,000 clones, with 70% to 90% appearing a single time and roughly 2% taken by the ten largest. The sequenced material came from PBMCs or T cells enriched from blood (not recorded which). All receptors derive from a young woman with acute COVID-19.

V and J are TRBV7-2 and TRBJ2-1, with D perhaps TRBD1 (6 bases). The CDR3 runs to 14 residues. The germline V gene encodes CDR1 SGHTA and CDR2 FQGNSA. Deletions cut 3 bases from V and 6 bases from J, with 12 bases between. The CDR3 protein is CASSFDRFTNEQFF. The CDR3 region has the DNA TGTGCCAGCAGCTTCGACAGGTTTACCAATGAGCAGTTCTTC.

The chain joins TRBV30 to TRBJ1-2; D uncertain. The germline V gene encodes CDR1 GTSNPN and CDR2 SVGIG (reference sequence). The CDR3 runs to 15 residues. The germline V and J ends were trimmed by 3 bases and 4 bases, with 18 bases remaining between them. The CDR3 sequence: CAWSAAFLGLYGYTF. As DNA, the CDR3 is TGTGCCTGGAGCGCGGCTTTCCTCGGCCTCTATGGCTACACCTTC.

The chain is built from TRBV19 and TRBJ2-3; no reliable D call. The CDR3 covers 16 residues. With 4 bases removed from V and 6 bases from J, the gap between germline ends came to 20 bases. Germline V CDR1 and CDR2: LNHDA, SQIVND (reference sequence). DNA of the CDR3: TGTGCCAGTAGTACGGATGCAAGCATTGAGGCCGATACGCAGTATTTT. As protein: CASSTDASIEADTQYF.

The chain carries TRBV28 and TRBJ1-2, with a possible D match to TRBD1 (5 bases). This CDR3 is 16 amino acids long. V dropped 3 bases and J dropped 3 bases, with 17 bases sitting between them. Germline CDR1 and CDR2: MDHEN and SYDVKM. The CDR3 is CASSLAVGGVDYGYTF. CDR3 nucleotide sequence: TGTGCCAGCAGTTTGGCGGTGGGAGGGGTCGACTATGGCTACACCTTC.

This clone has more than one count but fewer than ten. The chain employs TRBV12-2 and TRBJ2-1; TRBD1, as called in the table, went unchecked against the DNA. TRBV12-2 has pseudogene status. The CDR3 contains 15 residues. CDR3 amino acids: CASRSRGGAYNEQFF. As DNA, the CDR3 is TGTGCAAGTCGCTCCCGAGGGGGCGCGTACAATGAGCAGTTCTTC.

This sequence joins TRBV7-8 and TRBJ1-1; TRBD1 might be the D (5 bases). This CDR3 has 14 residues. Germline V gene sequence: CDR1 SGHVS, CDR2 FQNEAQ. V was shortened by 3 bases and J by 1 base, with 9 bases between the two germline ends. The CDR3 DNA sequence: TGTGCCAGCAGCTTCGACAGAAAGAACACTGAAGCTTTCTTT. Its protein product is CASSFDRKNTEAFF. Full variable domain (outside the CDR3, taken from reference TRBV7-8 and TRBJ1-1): GAGVSQSPRYKVAKRGQDVALRCDPISGHVSLFWYQQALGQGPEFLTYFQNEAQLDKSGLPSDRFFAERPEGSVSTLKIQRTQQEDSAVYLCASSFDRKNTEAFFGQGTRLTVV.

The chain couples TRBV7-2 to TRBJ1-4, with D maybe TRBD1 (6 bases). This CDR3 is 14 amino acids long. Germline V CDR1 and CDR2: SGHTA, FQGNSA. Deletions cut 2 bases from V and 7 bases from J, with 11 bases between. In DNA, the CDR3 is TGTGCCAGCAGCTTAAACAGGGTCAGTGAAAAACTGTTTTTT. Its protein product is CASSLNRVSEKLFF. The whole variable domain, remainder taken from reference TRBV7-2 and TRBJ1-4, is GAGVSQSPSNKVTEKGKDVELRCDPISGHTALYWYRQSLGQGLEFLIYFQGNSAPDKSGLPSDRFSAERTGGSVSTLTIQRTQQEDSAVYLCASSLNRVSEKLFFGSGTQLSVL.

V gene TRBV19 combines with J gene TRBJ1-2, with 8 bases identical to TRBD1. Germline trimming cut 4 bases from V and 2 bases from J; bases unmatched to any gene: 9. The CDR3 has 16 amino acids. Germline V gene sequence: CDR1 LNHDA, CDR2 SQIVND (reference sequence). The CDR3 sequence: CASSTNTGGQNYGYTF. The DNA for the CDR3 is TGTGCCAGTAGTACAAACACAGGGGGACAGAACTATGGCTACACCTTC. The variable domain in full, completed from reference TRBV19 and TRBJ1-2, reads DGGITQSPKYLFRKEGQNVTLSCEQNLNHDAMYWYRQDPGQGLRLIYYSQIVNDFQKGDIAEGYSVSREKKESFPLTVTSAQKNPTAFYLCASSTNTGGQNYGYTFGSGTRLTVV.

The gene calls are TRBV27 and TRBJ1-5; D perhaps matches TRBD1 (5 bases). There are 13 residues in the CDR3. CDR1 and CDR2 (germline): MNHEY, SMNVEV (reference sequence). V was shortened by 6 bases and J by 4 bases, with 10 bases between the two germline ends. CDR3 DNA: TGTGCCAGCAGCCGACAGTATAATCAGCCCCAGCATTTT. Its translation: CASSRQYNQPQHF.

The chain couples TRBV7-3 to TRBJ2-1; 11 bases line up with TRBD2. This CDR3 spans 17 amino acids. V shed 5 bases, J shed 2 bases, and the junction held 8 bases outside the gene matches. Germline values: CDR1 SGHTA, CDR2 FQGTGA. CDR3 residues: CASSQHSGGAPYNEQFF. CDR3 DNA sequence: TGTGCCAGCAGCCAACATAGCGGGGGGGCCCCCTACAATGAGCAGTTCTTC.

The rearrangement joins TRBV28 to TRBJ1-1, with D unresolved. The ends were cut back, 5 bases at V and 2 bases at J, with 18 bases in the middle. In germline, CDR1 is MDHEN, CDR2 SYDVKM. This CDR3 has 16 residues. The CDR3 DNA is TGTGCCAGCAGTCCCCGTTTTGAGGGCCCAAACACTGAAGCTTTCTTT. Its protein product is CASSPRFEGPNTEAFF.

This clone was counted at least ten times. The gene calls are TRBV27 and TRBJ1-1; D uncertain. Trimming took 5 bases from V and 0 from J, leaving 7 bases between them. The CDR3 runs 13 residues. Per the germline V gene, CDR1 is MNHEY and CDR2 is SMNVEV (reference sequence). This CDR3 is CASSVFLNTEAFF. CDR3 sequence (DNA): TGTGCCAGCAGTGTCTTCTTGAACACTGAAGCTTTCTTT.

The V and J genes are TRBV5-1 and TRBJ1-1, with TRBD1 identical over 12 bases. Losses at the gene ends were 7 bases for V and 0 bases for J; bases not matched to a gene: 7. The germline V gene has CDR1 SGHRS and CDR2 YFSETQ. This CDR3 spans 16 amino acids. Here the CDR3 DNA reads TGCGCCAGCTTTGGTGGGACAGGGGGCATGAACACTGAAGCTTTCTTT. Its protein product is CASFGGTGGMNTEAFF.

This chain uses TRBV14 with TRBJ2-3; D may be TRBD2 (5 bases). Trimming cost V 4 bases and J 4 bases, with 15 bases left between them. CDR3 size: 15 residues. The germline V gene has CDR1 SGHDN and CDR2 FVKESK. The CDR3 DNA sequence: TGTGCCAGCAGCCCTCAGGACTCTTTGGCAGATACGCAGTATTTT. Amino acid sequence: CASSPQDSLADTQYF. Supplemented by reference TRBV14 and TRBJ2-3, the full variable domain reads EAGVTQFPSHSVIEKGQTVTLRCDPISGHDNLYWYRRVMGKEIKFLLHFVKESKQDESGMPNNRFLAERTGGTYSTLKVQPAELEDSGVYFCASSPQDSLADTQYFGPGTRLTVL.

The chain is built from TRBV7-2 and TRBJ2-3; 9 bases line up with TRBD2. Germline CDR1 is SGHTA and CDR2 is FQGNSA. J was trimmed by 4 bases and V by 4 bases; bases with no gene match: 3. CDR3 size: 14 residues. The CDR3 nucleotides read TGTGCCAGCAGCTGGCTAGCGGGGCCAGATACGCAGTATTTT. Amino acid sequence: CASSWLAGPDTQYF.